The T cell receptor (beta chain) under discussion was sequenced for a study of post-analysis software for immune sequencing data. In this sample, this clonotype turned up many times. Its antigen remains unidentified. Prepared TCR beta cDNA libraries contained unique molecular identifiers. About 540,000 cDNA molecules were obtained from roughly 0.93 to 9.6 million T cells. TCRdb called the PCR reads again in MiXCR, with one record for every CDR3 protein. The sample carries hundreds of thousands of distinct CDR3 sequences, roughly 27% recorded once. Findings and caveats of the study: Compared against controls, patients with multiple sclerosis displayed significantly lower normalized Chao1 diversity. Among roughly 5 TRBV segments more frequent in patients than controls were TRBV5-6, TRBV5-1 and TRBV20-1.

The CDR3 runs 16 residues. Trimming shortened V by 1 base and J by 0 bases, and 10 bases separated the two germline ends. Germline V gene data show CDR1 as LNHNV and CDR2 as YYDKDF (reference sequence). The chain employs TRBV15 and TRBJ2-1; D not certain. The sequencing input was blood. This TCR was sampled from a girl aged 10-17 years with multiple sclerosis. The CDR3 region is CATSRGTGYSYNEQFF. The CDR3 DNA sequence: TGTGCCACCAGCAGAGGAACCGGGTACTCCTACAATGAGCAGTTCTTC. Full variable domain (missing parts from reference TRBV15 and TRBJ2-1): DAMVIQNPRYQVTQFGKPVTLSCSQTLNHNVMYWYQQKSSQAPKLLFHYYDKDFNNEADTPDNFQSRRPNTSFCFLDIRSPGLGDTAMYLCATSRGTGYSYNEQFFGPGTRLTVL.